These T cell receptor beta chains were read from a single sample in a study of blood T cell repertoires in COVID-19. Libraries were prepared by immunoSEQ multiplex PCR; TCRdb keeps only in-frame clonotypes and omits some of them. Among some 180,000 clones, approximately 92% were seen once, and the ten largest hold approximately 0.5%. Sequenced: peripheral blood. These receptors were obtained from a man aged 50-60 years with acute or convalescent COVID-19. Both conserved end residues are part of each CDR3. Each record gives: D gene, clone size, J gene, V gene, CDR3 DNA, CDR3 protein. The D gene is left open where the match is weak. For some rows the clone size is stated as once, few or many, or as a class when expanded; others skip it.

>TRBD2|.|TRBJ2-1|TRBV6-2/TRBV6-3
TGTGCCAGCAGTTACTCGTCTAGCGGGGGGTATGATGAGCAGTTCTTC
CASSYSSSGGYDEQFF
>.|.|TRBJ2-1|TRBV11-2
TGTGCCAGCAGTGAGCGGCTCTTCTCCTACAATGAGCAGTTCTTC
CASSERLFSYNEQFF
>.|.|TRBJ2-7|TRBV28
TGTGCCAGCAGTTCATCCTACGAGCAGTACTTC
CASSSSYEQYF
>.|.|TRBJ2-2|TRBV29-1
TGCAGCGTTTGTGTAGGCAGGGTAGAAAACACCGGGGAGCTGTTTTTT
CSVCVGRVENTGELFF
>.|.|TRBJ2-5|TRBV28
TGTGCCAGCAGTTTGTTGACATTCCAAGAGACCCAGTACTTC
CASSLLTFQETQYF
>.|.|TRBJ1-3|TRBV2
TGTGCCAGCACCCCGGGATTGGGGGGAAGGCTCTCTCTCTCTGGAAACACCATATATTTT
CASTPGLGGRLSLSGNTIYF
>TRBD2|.|TRBJ2-3|TRBV7-3
TGTGCCAGCAGCCGGAGCGGGGGGGCCCCAGATACGCAGTATTTT
CASSRSGGAPDTQYF
>TRBD1|.|TRBJ1-6|TRBV27
TGTGCCAGCAGACTCAAGCAGGGGGCGAGTTCACCCCTCCACTTT
CASRLKQGASSPLHF
>.|.|TRBJ2-5|TRBV7-2
TGTGCCAGCAGCCGGCGTGGGGAGGAAGGGTTTCTCCAAGAGACCCAGTACTTC
CASSRRGEEGFLQETQYF
>TRBD2|.|TRBJ2-1|TRBV7-6
TGTGCCAGCAGCTCGGGGGTGGCGGCTAGCGGGATAAATGAGCAGTTCTTC
CASSSGVAASGINEQFF
>.|.|TRBJ1-1|TRBV4-1
TGCGCCAGCAGCCAAGAACCGGGGAGCACTGAAGCTTTCTTT
CASSQEPGSTEAFF
>TRBD1|.|TRBJ2-2|TRBV9
TGTGCCAGCAGCAGACGAGGGACAGGGGTTACCGGGGAGCTGTTTTTT
CASSRRGTGVTGELFF
>.|.|TRBJ1-2|TRBV27
TGTGCCAGCAGTCCCCAGTCCTTTTTCTATGGCTACACCTTC
CASSPQSFFYGYTF
>.|.|TRBJ1-6|TRBV19
TGTGCCAGTAGTATAGATGGGACAATGAATTCACCCCTCCACTTT
CASSIDGTMNSPLHF
>TRBD1|.|TRBJ2-1|TRBV6-2/TRBV6-3
TGTGCCAGCAGTTCTCCCTCCAGGGGGTCTAACAATGAGCAGTTCTTC
CASSSPSRGSNNEQFF
>TRBD1|.|TRBJ1-1|TRBV28
TGTGCCAGCAGTGCTTCAGGGGGCCTGAACACTGAAGCTTTCTTT
CASSASGGLNTEAFF
>.|.|TRBJ1-2|TRBV28
TGTGCCAGCAGTTTAATAATGTCGGGGAATGGCTACACCTTC
CASSLIMSGNGYTF
>.|.|TRBJ2-1|TRBV19
TGTGCCAGTAGTATCTCCGGGACACGAGTGCACAATGAGCAGTTCTTC
CASSISGTRVHNEQFF
>.|.|TRBJ1-2|TRBV20-1
TGCAGTGCGACAGATTATGGCTACACCTTC
CSATDYGYTF
>.|.|TRBJ1-1|TRBV19
TGTGCCAGTAGTTTGAGATTTGAAGCTTTCTTT
CASSLRFEAFF
>.|.|TRBJ1-2|TRBV6-6
TGTGCCAGCAGCCCCGACAGGTTCAACAACTATGGCTACACCTTC
CASSPDRFNNYGYTF
>.|.|TRBJ1-5|TRBV19
TGTGCCAGTAGTCCCCGGAACAGCTTCAATCAGCCCCAGCATTTT
CASSPRNSFNQPQHF
>.|.|TRBJ1-5|TRBV10-3
TGTGCCACACAGCGGGGCCTCAATCAGCCCCAGCATTTT
CATQRGLNQPQHF
>.|.|TRBJ1-3|TRBV6-1
TGTGCCAGCAGTGAAGTACAGACTGGAAACACCATATATTTT
CASSEVQTGNTIYF
>TRBD1|.|TRBJ2-7|TRBV2
TGTGCCAGCACCGCCCCCGGGACAGGGGTAACCTACGAGCAGTACTTC
CASTAPGTGVTYEQYF
>.|.|TRBJ2-7|TRBV5-1
TGCGCCAGCAGCTTGACCTTCGGGTCCTACGAGCAGTACTTC
CASSLTFGSYEQYF
>TRBD2|.|TRBJ2-4|TRBV3-1/TRBV3-2
TGTGCCAGCAGCCAAGTAGGAGCGGGACTAGCCAAAAACATTCAGTACTTC
CASSQVGAGLAKNIQYF
>TRBD1|.|TRBJ1-3|TRBV7-8
TGTGCCAGCAGCTTAGAGGACAGGCATTACTCTGGAAACACCATATATTTT
CASSLEDRHYSGNTIYF
>.|once|TRBJ2-2|TRBV3-1/TRBV3-2
TGTGCCAGCAGCCAACTCCCGGGAGCCGGGGAGCTGTTTTTT
CASSQLPGAGELFF
>TRBD1|.|TRBJ1-1|TRBV5-1
TGCGCCAGCAGTCTAAGGACAGGGGGTGAGGAAACTGAAGCTTTCTTT
CASSLRTGGEETEAFF
>.|few|TRBJ1-2|TRBV19
TGTGCCAGTAGTATTCAAACGGGACTCTATGGCTACACCTTC
CASSIQTGLYGYTF
>TRBD2|.|TRBJ2-1|TRBV5-1
TGCGCCAGCAGCCTTGGTGGACTAGCGGGAGGTCATGAGCAGTTCTTC
CASSLGGLAGGHEQFF
>.|once|TRBJ1-2|TRBV19
TGTGCCACAAACAATGGATGGGGAGGGAGTGGCTACACCTTC
CATNNGWGGSGYTF
>.|.|TRBJ2-2|TRBV6-6
TGTGCCAGCAGTTACCCGGTTTTGGGGGGCACCGGGGAGCTGTTTTTT
CASSYPVLGGTGELFF
>TRBD1|.|TRBJ2-1|TRBV30
TGTGCCTGGAGTTTGACCGGGACAGGGCTCTACAATGAGCAGTTCTTC
CAWSLTGTGLYNEQFF
>.|.|TRBJ2-5|TRBV18
TGTGCCAGCTCACCGAGACAGGAAGAGACCCAGTACTTC
CASSPRQEETQYF
>TRBD1|.|TRBJ2-4|TRBV4-1
TGCGCCAGCAGCCAAGGAGTAGGGGGCAGAGCCAAAAACATTCAGTACTTC
CASSQGVGGRAKNIQYF
>TRBD2|.|TRBJ2-3|TRBV7-2
TGTGCCAGCAGCCTCAATCCGACTAGCGGGTTCCCGGATACGCAGTATTTT
CASSLNPTSGFPDTQYF
>TRBD1|.|TRBJ2-5|TRBV15
TGTGCCACCAGCAGAGATACAGGGGAAGAGACCCAGTACTTC
CATSRDTGEETQYF
>TRBD1|.|TRBJ2-2|TRBV19
TGTGCCAGTAGTATGTACGGGACAGGGGATTATCGGACCACCGGGGAGCTGTTTTTT
CASSMYGTGDYRTTGELFF
>.|.|TRBJ2-1|TRBV11-3
TGTGCCAGCAGCCCCATTGGGGGGGACAACCCATACAATGAGCAGTTCTTC
CASSPIGGDNPYNEQFF
>.|.|TRBJ2-3|TRBV5-1
TGCGCCAGCAGCTTGGGTGGGGGCCCAGATACGCAGTATTTT
CASSLGGGPDTQYF
>TRBD2|.|TRBJ2-1|TRBV6-5
TGTGCCACCCATAGCGGGACCTACAATGAGCAGTTCTTC
CATHSGTYNEQFF
>.|.|TRBJ1-6|TRBV11-2
TGTGCCAGCAGCCCTAGAGTTTCCAGCTCCTATAATTCACCCCTCCACTTT
CASSPRVSSSYNSPLHF
>TRBD2|.|TRBJ2-1|TRBV19
TGTGCCAGTGTCTCCTCACTAGCGGTTAATGAGCAGTTCTTC
CASVSSLAVNEQFF
>TRBD1|once|TRBJ2-3|TRBV29-1
TGCAGCGTACGGACAGGCGTCCCAGATACGCAGTATTTT
CSVRTGVPDTQYF